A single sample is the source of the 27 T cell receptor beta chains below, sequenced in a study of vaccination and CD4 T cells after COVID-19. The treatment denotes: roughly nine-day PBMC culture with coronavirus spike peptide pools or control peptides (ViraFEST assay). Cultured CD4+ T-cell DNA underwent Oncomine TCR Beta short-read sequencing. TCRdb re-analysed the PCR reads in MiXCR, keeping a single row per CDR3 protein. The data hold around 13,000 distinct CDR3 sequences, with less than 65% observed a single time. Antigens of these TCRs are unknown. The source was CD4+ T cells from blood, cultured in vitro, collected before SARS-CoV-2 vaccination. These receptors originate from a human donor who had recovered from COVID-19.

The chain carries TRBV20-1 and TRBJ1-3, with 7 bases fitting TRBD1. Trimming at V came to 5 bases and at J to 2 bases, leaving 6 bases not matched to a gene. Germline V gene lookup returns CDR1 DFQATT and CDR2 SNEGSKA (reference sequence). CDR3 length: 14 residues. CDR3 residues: CSASTGNPGNTIYF. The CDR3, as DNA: TGCAGTGCTTCGACAGGGAACCCTGGAAACACCATATATTTT.

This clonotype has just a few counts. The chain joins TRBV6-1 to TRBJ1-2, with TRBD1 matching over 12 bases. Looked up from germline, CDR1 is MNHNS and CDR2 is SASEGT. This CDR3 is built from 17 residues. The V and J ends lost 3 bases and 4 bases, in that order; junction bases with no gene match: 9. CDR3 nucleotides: TGTGCCAGCAGTGACTTTCAGGGACAGGGGGCTGGCTATGGCTACACCTTC. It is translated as CASSDFQGQGAGYGYTF.

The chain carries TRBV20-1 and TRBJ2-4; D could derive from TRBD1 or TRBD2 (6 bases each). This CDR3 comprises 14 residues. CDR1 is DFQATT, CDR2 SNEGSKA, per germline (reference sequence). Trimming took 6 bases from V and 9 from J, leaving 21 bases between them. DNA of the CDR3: TGCAGTGCCCCGGGGGCTAGAGAGTTTGGCATTCAGTACTTC. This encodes CSAPGAREFGIQYF.

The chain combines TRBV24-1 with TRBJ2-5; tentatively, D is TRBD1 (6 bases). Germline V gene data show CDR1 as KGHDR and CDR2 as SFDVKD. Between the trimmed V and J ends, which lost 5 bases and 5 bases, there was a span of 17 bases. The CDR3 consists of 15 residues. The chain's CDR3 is CATSGRDTRKETQYF. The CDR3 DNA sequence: TGTGCCACCAGTGGTAGGGACACTCGAAAGGAGACCCAGTACTTC.

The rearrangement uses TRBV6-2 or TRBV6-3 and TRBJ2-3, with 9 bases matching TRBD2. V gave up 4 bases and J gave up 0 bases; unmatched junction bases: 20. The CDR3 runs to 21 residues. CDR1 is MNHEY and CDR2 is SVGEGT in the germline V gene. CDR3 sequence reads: CASSSIHLRGGRSVSTDTQYF. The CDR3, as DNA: TGTGCCAGCAGTTCCATCCACTTGCGGGGGGGCCGTTCGGTTAGCACAGATACGCAGTATTTT.

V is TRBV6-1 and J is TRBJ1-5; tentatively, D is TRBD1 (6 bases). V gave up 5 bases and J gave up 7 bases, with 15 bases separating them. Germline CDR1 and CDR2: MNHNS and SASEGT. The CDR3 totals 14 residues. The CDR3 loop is CASSQQGLEQPQHF. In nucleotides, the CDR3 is TGTGCCAGCAGTCAACAGGGATTAGAACAGCCCCAGCATTTT.

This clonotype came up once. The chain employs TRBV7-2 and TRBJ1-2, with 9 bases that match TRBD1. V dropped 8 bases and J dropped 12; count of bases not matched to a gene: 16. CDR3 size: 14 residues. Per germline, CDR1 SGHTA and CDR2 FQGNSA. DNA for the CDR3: TGTGCCAGCTCACAAGACAGGGGGGTGAGGCGGGACACCTTC. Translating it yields CASSQDRGVRRDTF.

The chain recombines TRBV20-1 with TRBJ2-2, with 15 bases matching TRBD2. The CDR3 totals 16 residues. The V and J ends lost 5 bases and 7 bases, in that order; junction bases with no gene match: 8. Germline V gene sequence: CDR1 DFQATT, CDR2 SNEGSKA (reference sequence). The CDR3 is CSAVGLAGGPGGELFF. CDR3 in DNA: TGCAGTGCTGTTGGACTAGCGGGAGGGCCGGGCGGGGAGCTGTTTTTT.

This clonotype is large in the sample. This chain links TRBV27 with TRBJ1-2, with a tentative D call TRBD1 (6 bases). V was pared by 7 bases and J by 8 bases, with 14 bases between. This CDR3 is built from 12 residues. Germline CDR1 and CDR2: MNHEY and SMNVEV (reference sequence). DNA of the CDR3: TGTGCCAGCAAGGGGGGGGGACGGGGCTACACCTTC. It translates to CASKGGGRGYTF.

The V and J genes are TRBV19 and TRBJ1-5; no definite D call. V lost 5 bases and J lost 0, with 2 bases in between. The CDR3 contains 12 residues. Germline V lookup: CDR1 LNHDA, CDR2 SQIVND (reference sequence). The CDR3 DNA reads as TGTGCCAGTAGTGGTAGCAATCAGCCCCAGCATTTT. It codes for CASSGSNQPQHF.

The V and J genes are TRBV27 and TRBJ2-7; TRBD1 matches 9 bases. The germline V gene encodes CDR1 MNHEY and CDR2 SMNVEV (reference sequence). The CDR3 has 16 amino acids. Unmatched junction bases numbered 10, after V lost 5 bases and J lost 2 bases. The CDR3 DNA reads TGTGCCAGCAGTCGTTCCCCCGGGACAGGGACCTACGAGCAGTACTTC. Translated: CASSRSPGTGTYEQYF.

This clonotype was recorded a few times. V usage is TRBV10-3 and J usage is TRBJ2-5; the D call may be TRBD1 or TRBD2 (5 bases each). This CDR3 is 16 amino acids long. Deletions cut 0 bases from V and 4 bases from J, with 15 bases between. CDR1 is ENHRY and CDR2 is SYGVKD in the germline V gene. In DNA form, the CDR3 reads TGTGCCATCAGTGAGTCGGGACCTCTTATGAGAGAGACCCAGTACTTC. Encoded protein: CAISESGPLMRETQYF.

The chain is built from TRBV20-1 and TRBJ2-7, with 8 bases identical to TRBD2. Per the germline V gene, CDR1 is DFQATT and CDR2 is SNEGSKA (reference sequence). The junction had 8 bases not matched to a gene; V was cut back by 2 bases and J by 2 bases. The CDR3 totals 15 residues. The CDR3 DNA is TGCAGTGCTAGAAGGGGGAGCGGGGGAACCTACGAGCAGTACTTC. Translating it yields CSARRGSGGTYEQYF.

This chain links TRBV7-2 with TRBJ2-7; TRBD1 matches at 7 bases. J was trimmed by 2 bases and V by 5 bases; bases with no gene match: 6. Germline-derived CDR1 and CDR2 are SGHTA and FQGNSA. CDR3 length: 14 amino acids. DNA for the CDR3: TGTGCCAGCAGCCCGAGGGACAGAGCCTACGAGCAGTACTTC. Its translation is CASSPRDRAYEQYF.

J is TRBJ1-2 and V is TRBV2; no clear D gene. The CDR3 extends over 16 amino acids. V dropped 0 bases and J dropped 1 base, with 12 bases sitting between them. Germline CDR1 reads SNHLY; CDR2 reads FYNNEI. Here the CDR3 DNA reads TGTGCCAGCAGTGAAGCGTCCGGAAACCTTAACTATGGCTACACCTTC. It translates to CASSEASGNLNYGYTF.

DNA for the CDR3: TGTGCCAGCAGGGACAGGGGAGAGACCCAGTACTTC. Protein product: CASRDRGETQYF. V usage is TRBV2 and J usage is TRBJ2-5, with 9 bases identical to TRBD1. Germline V gene lookup returns CDR1 SNHLY and CDR2 FYNNEI. The CDR3 extends over 12 amino acids. With V trimmed by 6 bases and J by 4 bases, 0 bases remained unmatched.

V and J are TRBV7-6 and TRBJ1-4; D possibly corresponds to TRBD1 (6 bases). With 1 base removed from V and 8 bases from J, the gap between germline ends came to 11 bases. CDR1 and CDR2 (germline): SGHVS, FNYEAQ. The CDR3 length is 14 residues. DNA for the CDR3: TGTGCCAGCAGCTTAGGGGGGCTGGACGAAAAACTGTTTTTT. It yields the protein CASSLGGLDEKLFF. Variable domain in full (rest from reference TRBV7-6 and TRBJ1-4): GAGVSQSPRYKVTKRGQDVALRCDPISGHVSLYWYRQALGQGPEFLTYFNYEAQQDKSGLPNDRFSAERPEGSISTLTIQRTEQRDSAMYRCASSLGGLDEKLFFGSGTQLSVL.

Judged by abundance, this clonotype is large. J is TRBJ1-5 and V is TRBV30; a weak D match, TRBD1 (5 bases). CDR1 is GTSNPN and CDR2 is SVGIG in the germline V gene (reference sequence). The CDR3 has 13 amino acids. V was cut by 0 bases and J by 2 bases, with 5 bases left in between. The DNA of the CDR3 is TGTGCCTGGAGTGTACAGGGCAATCAGCCCCAGCATTTT. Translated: CAWSVQGNQPQHF.

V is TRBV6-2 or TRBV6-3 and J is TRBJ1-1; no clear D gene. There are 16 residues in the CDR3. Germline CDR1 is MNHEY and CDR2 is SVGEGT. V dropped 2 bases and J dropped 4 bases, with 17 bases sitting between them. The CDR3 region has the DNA TGTGCCAGCAGTTACCTGCCTCCCATCGTCGGCACTGAAGCTTTCTTT. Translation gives CASSYLPPIVGTEAFF.

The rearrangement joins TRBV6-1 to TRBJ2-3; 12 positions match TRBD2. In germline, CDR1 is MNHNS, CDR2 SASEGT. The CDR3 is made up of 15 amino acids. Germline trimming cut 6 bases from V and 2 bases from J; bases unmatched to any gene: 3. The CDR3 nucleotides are TGTGCCAGCAGACTAGCGGGGGGATACACAGATACGCAGTATTTT. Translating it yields CASRLAGGYTDTQYF.

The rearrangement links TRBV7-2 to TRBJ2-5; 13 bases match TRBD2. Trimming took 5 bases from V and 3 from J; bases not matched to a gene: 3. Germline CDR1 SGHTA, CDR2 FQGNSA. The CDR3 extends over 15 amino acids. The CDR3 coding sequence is TGTGCCAGCAGCGGGGGACTAGCGGGAAAAGAGACCCAGTACTTC. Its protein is CASSGGLAGKETQYF.

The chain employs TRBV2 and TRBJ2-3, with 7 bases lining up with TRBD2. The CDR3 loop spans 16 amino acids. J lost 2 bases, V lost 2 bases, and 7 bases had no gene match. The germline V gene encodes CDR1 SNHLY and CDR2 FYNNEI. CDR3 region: CASSEYGGGSTDTQYF. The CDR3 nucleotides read TGTGCCAGCAGTGAATATGGCGGGGGATCCACAGATACGCAGTATTTT.

The CDR3 reads CASSPGAGETQYF. The CDR3 DNA is TGTGCCAGCAGCCCAGGGGCGGGAGAGACCCAGTACTTC. The J gene is TRBJ2-5, the V gene TRBV7-3, with a tentative D call TRBD1 (6 bases). Germline V CDR1 and CDR2: SGHTA, FQGTGA. Trimming took off 5 bases at V and 4 bases at J, with 11 bases between the two ends. This CDR3 spans 13 amino acids.

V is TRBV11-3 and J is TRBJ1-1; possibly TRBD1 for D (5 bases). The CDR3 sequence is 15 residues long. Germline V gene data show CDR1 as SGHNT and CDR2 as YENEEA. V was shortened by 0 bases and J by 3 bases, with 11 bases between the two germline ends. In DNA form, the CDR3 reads TGTGCCAGCAGCTTAGATATGGGAGGGGACACTGAAGCTTTCTTT. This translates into CASSLDMGGDTEAFF.

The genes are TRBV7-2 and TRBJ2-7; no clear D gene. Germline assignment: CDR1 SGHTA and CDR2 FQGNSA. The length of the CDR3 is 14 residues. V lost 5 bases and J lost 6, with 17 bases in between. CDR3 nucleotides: TGTGCCAGCAGCCAAACGACGGCCCCGGGCGAGCAGTACTTC. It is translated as CASSQTTAPGEQYF. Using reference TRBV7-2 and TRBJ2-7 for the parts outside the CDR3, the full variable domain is GAGVSQSPSNKVTEKGKDVELRCDPISGHTALYWYRQSLGQGLEFLIYFQGNSAPDKSGLPSDRFSAERTGGSVSTLTIQRTQQEDSAVYLCASSQTTAPGEQYFGPGTRLTVT.

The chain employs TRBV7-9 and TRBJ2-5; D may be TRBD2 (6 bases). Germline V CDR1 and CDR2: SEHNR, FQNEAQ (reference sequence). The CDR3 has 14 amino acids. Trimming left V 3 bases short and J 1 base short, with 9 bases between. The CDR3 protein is CASSFGTVQETQYF. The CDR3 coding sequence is TGTGCCAGCAGCTTCGGGACTGTCCAAGAGACCCAGTACTTC.

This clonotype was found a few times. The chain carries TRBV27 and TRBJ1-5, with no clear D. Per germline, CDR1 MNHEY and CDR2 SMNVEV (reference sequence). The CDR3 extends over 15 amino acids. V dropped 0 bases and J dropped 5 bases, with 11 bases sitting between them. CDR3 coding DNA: TGTGCCAGCAGTTTATCGATAAAGGGAGATCAGCCCCAGCATTTT. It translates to CASSLSIKGDQPQHF.